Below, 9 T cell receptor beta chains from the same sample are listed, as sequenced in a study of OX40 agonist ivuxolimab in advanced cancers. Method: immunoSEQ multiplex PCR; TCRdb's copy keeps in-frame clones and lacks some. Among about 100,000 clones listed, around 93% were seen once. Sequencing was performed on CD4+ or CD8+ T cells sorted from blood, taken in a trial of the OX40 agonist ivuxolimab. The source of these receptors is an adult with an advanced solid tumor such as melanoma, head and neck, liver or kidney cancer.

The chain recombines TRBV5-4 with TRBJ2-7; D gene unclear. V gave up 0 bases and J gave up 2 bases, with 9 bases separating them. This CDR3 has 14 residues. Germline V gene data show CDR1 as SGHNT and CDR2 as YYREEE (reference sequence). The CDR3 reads CASSLGRVPYEQYF. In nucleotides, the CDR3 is TGTGCCAGCAGCTTGGGTAGGGTCCCCTACGAGCAGTACTTC.

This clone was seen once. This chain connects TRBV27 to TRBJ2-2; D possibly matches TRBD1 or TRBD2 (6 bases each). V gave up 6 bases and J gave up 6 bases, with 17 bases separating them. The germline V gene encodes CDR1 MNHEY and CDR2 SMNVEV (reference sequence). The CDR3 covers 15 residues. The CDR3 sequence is CASSHRGEMAGELFF. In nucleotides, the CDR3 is TGTGCCAGCAGCCATAGGGGGGAAATGGCCGGGGAGCTGTTTTTT.

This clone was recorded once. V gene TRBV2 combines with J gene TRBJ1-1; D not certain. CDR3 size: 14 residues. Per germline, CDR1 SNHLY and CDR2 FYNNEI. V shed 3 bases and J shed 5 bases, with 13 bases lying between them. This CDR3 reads CASSDVGFRTEAFF. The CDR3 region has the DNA TGTGCCAGCAGTGATGTGGGGTTCCGGACTGAAGCTTTCTTT.

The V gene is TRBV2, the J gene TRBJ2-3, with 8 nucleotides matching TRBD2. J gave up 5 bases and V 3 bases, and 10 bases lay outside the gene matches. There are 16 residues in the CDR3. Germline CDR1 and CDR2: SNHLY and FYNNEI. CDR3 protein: CASSERARGGGDTQYF. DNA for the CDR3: TGTGCCAGCAGTGAGAGGGCCCGGGGGGGTGGAGATACGCAGTATTTT.

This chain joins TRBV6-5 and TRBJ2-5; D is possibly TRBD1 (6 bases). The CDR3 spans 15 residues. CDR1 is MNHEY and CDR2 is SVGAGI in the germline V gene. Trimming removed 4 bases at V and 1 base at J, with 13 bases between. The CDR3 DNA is TGTGCCAGCAGTTCGACCTGGACAGTCCAAGAGACCCAGTACTTC. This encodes CASSSTWTVQETQYF.

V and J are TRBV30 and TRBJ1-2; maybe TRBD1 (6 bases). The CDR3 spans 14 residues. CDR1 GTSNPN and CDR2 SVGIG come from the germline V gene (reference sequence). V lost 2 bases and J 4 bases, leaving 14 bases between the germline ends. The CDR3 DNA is TGTGCCTGGAGTCCAGGGGCAAAACTCTATGGCTACACCTTC. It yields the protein CAWSPGAKLYGYTF.

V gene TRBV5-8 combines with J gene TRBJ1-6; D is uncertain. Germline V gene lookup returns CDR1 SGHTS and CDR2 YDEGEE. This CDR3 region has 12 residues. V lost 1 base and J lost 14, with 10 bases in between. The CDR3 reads CASSLQLGSLHF. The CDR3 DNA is TGTGCCAGCAGCTTGCAGCTCGGCTCCCTCCACTTT.

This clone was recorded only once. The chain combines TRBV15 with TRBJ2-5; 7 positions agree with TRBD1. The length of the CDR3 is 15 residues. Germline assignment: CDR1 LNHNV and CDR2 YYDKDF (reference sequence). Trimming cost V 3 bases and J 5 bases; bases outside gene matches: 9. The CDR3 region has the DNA TGTGCCACCAGCAGTAAACTTGGGACAGTCGAGACCCAGTACTTC. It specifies CATSSKLGTVETQYF.

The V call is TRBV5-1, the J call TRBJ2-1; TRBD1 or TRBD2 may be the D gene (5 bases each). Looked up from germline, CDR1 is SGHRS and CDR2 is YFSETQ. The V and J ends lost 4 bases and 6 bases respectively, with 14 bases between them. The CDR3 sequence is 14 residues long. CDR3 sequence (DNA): TGCGCCAGCAGCGGGGGAGTAGCCCCCAATGAGCAGTTCTTC. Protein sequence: CASSGGVAPNEQFF.